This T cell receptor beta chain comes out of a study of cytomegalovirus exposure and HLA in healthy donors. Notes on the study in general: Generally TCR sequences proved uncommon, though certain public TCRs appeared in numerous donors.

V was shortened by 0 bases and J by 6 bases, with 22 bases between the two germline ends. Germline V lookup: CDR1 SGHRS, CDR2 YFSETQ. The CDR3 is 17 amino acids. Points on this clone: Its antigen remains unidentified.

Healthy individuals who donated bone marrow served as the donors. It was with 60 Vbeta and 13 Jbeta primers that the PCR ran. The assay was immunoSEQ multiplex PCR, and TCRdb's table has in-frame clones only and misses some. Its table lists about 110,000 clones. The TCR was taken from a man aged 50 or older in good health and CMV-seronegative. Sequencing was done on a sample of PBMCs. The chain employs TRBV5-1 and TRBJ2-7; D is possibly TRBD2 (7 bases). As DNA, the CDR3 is TGCGCCAGCAGCTTGGTGGCGGGGGCAGTGGGCGTTTTCGAGCAGTACTTC. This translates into CASSLVAGAVGVFEQYF.